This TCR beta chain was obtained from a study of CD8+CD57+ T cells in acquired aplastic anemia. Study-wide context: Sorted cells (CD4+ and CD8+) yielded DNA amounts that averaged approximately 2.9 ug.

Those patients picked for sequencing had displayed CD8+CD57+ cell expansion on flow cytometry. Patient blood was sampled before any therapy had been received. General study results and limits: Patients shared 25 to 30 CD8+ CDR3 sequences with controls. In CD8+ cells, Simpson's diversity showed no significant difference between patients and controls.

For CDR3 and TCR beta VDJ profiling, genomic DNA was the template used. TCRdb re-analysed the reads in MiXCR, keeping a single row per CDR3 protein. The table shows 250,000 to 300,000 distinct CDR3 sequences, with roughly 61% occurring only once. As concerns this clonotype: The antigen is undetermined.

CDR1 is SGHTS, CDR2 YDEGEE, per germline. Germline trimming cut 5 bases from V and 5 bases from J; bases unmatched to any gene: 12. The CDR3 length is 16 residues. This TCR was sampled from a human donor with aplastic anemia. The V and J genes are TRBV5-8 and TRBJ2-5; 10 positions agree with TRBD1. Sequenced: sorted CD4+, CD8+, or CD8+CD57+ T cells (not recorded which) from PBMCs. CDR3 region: CASSPGQGLNGETQYF. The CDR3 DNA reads TGTGCCAGCAGTCCGGGACAGGGGCTAAATGGGGAGACCCAGTACTTC.